The present T cell receptor (beta chain) was sequenced within a study of regulatory T cells in long-lasting Graves disease. Sequencing libraries for TCR beta were prepared with iRepertoire HTBI primers and Arm-PCR of CDR3 regions. TCRdb reprocessed the multiplex PCR reads with MiXCR, giving one entry per CDR3 protein. In the table there are about 610,000 distinct CDR3 sequences, 16% of which are singletons. The time point is: newly diagnosed GD, antithyroid drugs for less than 3 months. There was RNA extracted from PBMCs, and the TCR library was made from it. Per germline, CDR1 MNHNS and CDR2 SASEGT. V was shortened by 6 bases and J by 1 base, with 16 bases between the two germline ends. CDR3 size: 15 residues. This clonotype occurred many times. The data were also submitted as part of a second study, on T cells in Graves' hyperthyroidism and ophthalmopathy. That publication notes: Stable hyperthyroidism was told apart from ophthalmopathy by a model built on 13 V-J features.

The receptor was derived from a man between 18 and 35 years old with Graves disease. The rearrangement links TRBV6-1 to TRBJ2-7; the D gene could be TRBD1 or TRBD2 (5 bases each). Sequenced here: peripheral blood mononuclear cells (PBMCs), sampled at new diagnosis, from a patient treated with antithyroid drugs. The CDR3 protein is CASRGVEVGSYEQYF. DNA for the CDR3: TGTGCCAGCAGGGGGGTAGAGGTCGGTTCCTACGAGCAGTACTTC.